The clone carrying this T cell receptor (beta chain) was seen repeatedly, ten times or more. Each CDR3 protein gets one entry after TCRdb re-called the 5' RACE reads with MiXCR. This sample carries tens of thousands of distinct CDR3 sequences, 25% to 30% of them seen once, and the ten largest clones take 3.2%. Memory CD4+ T cells were sorted as CD4+CD45RO+CD25- cells. CDR3 length equals 14 residues. Germline assignment: CDR1 SGHRS and CDR2 YFSETQ. The V gene lost 4 bases and the J gene lost 2 bases, with 10 bases spanning the gap. The chain is built from TRBV5-1 and TRBJ1-5, with D hard to call. The sequenced sample was tumor-infiltrating memory CD4+ T cells sorted from the breast tumor. The subset is: memory CD4+ T cells, CD4+CD45RO+CD25-. The clonotype comes from a female donor with breast cancer. This chain's CDR3 is CASSARPGNQPQHF. CDR3 DNA: TGCGCCAGCAGCGCCAGACCGGGCAATCAGCCCCAGCATTTT.